A single sample is the source of the 18 T cell receptor beta chains below, sequenced in a study of shared clonotypes between healthy human individuals. Using immunoSEQ multiplex PCR, the repertoire was profiled, and TCRdb retains in-frame clones only, with some absent. This sample has 2,100,000 or so clones, with approximately 95% found just once. Sequencing was done on a sample of naive CD4+ T cells sorted from blood. Indicated subset: CD45RA+ positively selected. The receptors originated from a man aged 18 to 30 in good health.

The chain links TRBV18 to TRBJ2-7, with 10 bases lining up with TRBD1. The V and J ends lost 5 bases and 1 base, in that order; junction bases with no gene match: 2. Germline CDR1 reads KGHSH; CDR2 reads LQKENI. This CDR3 spans 14 amino acids. This CDR3 is CASSSGQGSYEQYF. The CDR3 DNA reads as TGTGCCAGCTCATCGGGACAGGGGTCCTACGAGCAGTACTTC.

The chain employs TRBV21-1 and TRBJ2-6. TRBV21-1 is noted as a pseudogene. This CDR3 has 20 amino acids. In DNA form, the CDR3 reads TGTGCCAGCAGCTCTCGGAAACAGGGGAGGGGCCCCTCTGGGGCCAACGTCCTGACTTTC. It translates to CASSSRKQGRGPSGANVLTF.

The chain links TRBV5-6 to TRBJ1-4; a possible D gene is TRBD1 (6 bases). Between the trimmed V and J ends, which lost 5 bases and 9 bases, there was a span of 17 bases. In germline, CDR1 is SGHDT, CDR2 YYEEEE. The CDR3 is 14 residues long. The CDR3 region is CASRLQGGEQKLFF. The CDR3 region has the DNA TGTGCCAGCAGACTACAGGGTGGGGAACAAAAACTGTTTTTT.

This chain connects TRBV6-1 to TRBJ2-7; no clear D. Looked up from germline, CDR1 is MNHNS and CDR2 is SASEGT. This CDR3 spans 14 amino acids. Between the trimmed V and J ends, which lost 7 bases and 2 bases, there was a span of 15 bases. The CDR3 sequence: CASTGHDIPYEQYF. As DNA, the CDR3 is TGTGCCAGCACGGGCCATGATATACCCTACGAGCAGTACTTC.

The V call is TRBV7-9, the J call TRBJ2-5; D is tentatively TRBD1 or TRBD2 (5 bases each). The V end lost 2 bases, the J end lost 2 bases, and 12 bases lay between the germline ends. Germline V lookup: CDR1 SEHNR, CDR2 FQNEAQ (reference sequence). The CDR3 contains 15 residues. CDR3 residues: CASSLNGREQETQYF. The CDR3 coding sequence is TGTGCCAGCAGCTTAAATGGCAGGGAGCAAGAGACCCAGTACTTC.

This clone was found once. The chain couples TRBV6-6 to TRBJ1-3, with D unclear. Germline assignment: CDR1 MNHNY and CDR2 SVGAGI (reference sequence). Trimming cost V 7 bases and J 0 bases, with 13 bases left between them. The CDR3 contains 15 residues. CDR3 coding DNA: TGTGCCAGCACGGAGCGCCCTGGCTCTGGAAACACCATATATTTT. Encoded protein: CASTERPGSGNTIYF.

The chain links TRBV30 to TRBJ1-3; D ambiguous. V lost 3 bases to trimming and J lost 2 bases, with 8 bases between them. The CDR3 loop spans 13 amino acids. Germline values: CDR1 GTSNPN, CDR2 SVGIG (reference sequence). CDR3 nucleotides: TGTGCCTGGAGCGGAGGGACTGGAAACACCATATATTTT. It codes for CAWSGGTGNTIYF. The whole variable domain, filled in from reference TRBV30 and TRBJ1-3, reads SQTIHQWPATLVQPVGSPLSLECTVEGTSNPNLYWYRQAAGRGLQLLFYSVGIGQISSEVPQNLSASRPQDRQFILSSKKLLLSDSGFYLCAWSGGTGNTIYFGEGSWLTVV.

This chain joins TRBV30 and TRBJ1-2, with D possibly being TRBD1 (5 bases). Per germline, CDR1 GTSNPN and CDR2 SVGIG (reference sequence). Trimming left V 0 bases short and J 8 bases short, with 13 bases between. There are 13 residues in the CDR3. CDR3 sequence: CAWSVAGASGYTF. In nucleotides, the CDR3 is TGTGCCTGGAGTGTAGCCGGGGCAAGCGGCTACACCTTC.

This chain links TRBV29-1 with TRBJ1-2; D gene unclear. Germline assignment: CDR1 SQVTM and CDR2 ANQGSEA. The CDR3 is made up of 15 amino acids. V was trimmed by 0 bases and J by 2 bases, leaving 13 bases between them. CDR3 region: CSVEDGEGGNYGYTF. CDR3 nucleotide sequence: TGCAGCGTTGAAGACGGGGAGGGAGGGAACTATGGCTACACCTTC.

A word on this clone: Within the sample, other DNA sequences also encode this same CDR3. The V and J genes are TRBV6-4 and TRBJ2-3; 9 positions match TRBD1. This CDR3 is 14 amino acids long. Looked up from germline, CDR1 is MRHNA and CDR2 is SNTAGT. The ends lost 4 bases at V and 3 bases at J; junction bases unmatched: 2. The CDR3 bases are TGTGCCAGCAGTGGACAGGGGGGAACAGATACGCAGTATTTT. This gives the protein CASSGQGGTDTQYF.

The chain links TRBV28 to TRBJ1-2; weak D call: TRBD1 (6 bases). The CDR3 runs 14 residues. V lost 6 bases and J lost 1, with 12 bases in between. Germline V gives CDR1 MDHEN, CDR2 SYDVKM. CDR3 region: CASRRAGDNYGYTF. CDR3 coding DNA: TGTGCCAGCAGGAGGGCAGGGGATAACTATGGCTACACCTTC.

This clone has only one observation. The chain is built from TRBV18 and TRBJ2-1, with D uncertain. The CDR3 is made up of 15 amino acids. Germline V CDR1 and CDR2: KGHSH, LQKENI. Trimming stripped 4 bases from V and 5 bases from J, with 15 bases between. The CDR3 reads CASSLYTTLNNEQFF. The CDR3 bases are TGTGCCAGCTCACTCTATACTACACTGAACAATGAGCAGTTCTTC.

The chain uses TRBV25-1 and TRBJ2-7; D may be TRBD1 (6 bases). Germline lookup yields CDR1 MGHDK and CDR2 SYGVNS. The ends were cut back, 5 bases at V and 3 bases at J, with 14 bases in the middle. The CDR3 length is 14 residues. CDR3 residues: CASSTGSWGYEQYF. The CDR3 DNA is TGTGCCAGCAGTACAGGGTCCTGGGGCTACGAGCAGTACTTC.

V gene TRBV30 combines with J gene TRBJ2-5; 7 bases are shared with TRBD2. The CDR3 has 16 residues. V lost 0 bases, J lost 4 bases, and 11 bases stayed unmatched. The germline gives CDR1 GTSNPN, CDR2 SVGIG (reference sequence). CDR3 in DNA: TGTGCCTGGAGTGTAAGTCGGATTAGCGGGCGAGAGACCCAGTACTTC. Translating it yields CAWSVSRISGRETQYF.

The J gene is TRBJ2-7, the V gene TRBV28, with D tentatively TRBD1 (5 bases). The germline V gene has CDR1 MDHEN and CDR2 SYDVKM. V lost 3 bases, J lost 4 bases, and 13 bases lay in between. This CDR3 spans 14 amino acids. The CDR3 here is CASSFYGRAYEQYF. In DNA form, the CDR3 reads TGTGCCAGCAGTTTTTACGGCAGGGCGTACGAGCAGTACTTC.

With regard to this clone: The final CDR3 position lacks the conserved phenylalanine or tryptophan, pointing to a likely read error. It is unclear where the CDR3 begins or ends on the DNA, so no DNA is shown, and the CDR3 is as TCRdb lists it. The chain employs TRBV23-1 and TRBJ1-2. TRBV23-1 is annotated as an ORF whose role is uncertain. The CDR3 is 17 residues long, ends included. CDR3 protein: CASSPFGGLHLRFGDQR.

V usage is TRBV9 and J usage is TRBJ2-1, with D tentatively TRBD2 (6 bases). The CDR3 covers 17 residues. Germline V gives CDR1 SGDLS, CDR2 YYNGEE. V lost 0 bases and J 5 bases, leaving 18 bases between the germline ends. In DNA, the CDR3 is TGTGCCAGCAGCGTAGCTCGGGACGGGAGTCGACACAATGAGCAGTTCTTC. Translation gives CASSVARDGSRHNEQFF.

V is TRBV6-6 and J is TRBJ1-4, with 8 bases identical to TRBD1. With 2 bases clipped from V and 8 bases from J, the junction kept 7 bases outside the gene matches. This CDR3 contains 15 residues. Germline CDR1 reads MNHNY; CDR2 reads SVGAGI (reference sequence). The CDR3 spells CASSYPTGVGEKLFF. The CDR3 DNA reads as TGTGCCAGCAGTTACCCGACAGGGGTCGGGGAAAAACTGTTTTTT.